This T cell receptor beta chain was observed in a study of blood T cells in healthy people across ages. PCR was performed a second time for about 6 to 12 cycles using a sample-barcoded 5' primer and a J-beta primer mix. MiXCR, applied by TCRdb to the 5' RACE reads, yields one record per CDR3 protein. The top ten clones hold roughly 23% of a sample with 1,800,000 or so distinct CDR3 sequences, around 40% of them seen once. Trimming removed 1 base from V and 7 bases from J, with 11 bases in between. The CDR3 is 13 residues long. Looked up from germline, CDR1 is SGHDN and CDR2 is FVKESK. Sequencing used blood. The receptor's source is a human donor in good health. The V and J genes are TRBV14 and TRBJ2-7; a weak D match, TRBD2 (5 bases). DNA for the CDR3: TGTGCCAGCAGCCAAGGGGCCCGGGATGAGCAGTACTTC. The encoded protein is CASSQGARDEQYF.